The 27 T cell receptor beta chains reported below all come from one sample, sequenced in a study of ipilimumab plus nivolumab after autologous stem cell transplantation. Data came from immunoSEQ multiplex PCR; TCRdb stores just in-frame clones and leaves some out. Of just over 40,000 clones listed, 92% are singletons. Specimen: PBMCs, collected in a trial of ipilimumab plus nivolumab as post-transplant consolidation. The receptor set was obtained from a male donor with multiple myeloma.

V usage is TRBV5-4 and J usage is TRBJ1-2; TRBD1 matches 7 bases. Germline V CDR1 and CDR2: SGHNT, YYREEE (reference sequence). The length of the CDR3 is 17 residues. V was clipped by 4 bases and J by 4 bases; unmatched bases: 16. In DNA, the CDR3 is TGTGCCAGCAGCGCCGACAGGGAAAGGAGGCTAGGCTATGGCTACACCTTC. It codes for CASSADRERRLGYGYTF. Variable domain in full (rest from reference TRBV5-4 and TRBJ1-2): ETGVTQSPTHLIKTRGQQVTLRCSSQSGHNTVSWYQQALGQGPQFIFQYYREEENGRGNFPPRFSGLQFPNYSSELNVNALELDDSALYLCASSADRERRLGYGYTFGSGTRLTVV.

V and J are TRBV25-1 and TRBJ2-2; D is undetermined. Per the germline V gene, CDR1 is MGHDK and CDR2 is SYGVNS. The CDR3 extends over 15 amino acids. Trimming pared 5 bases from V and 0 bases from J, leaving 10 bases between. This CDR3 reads CASSRQAANTGELFF. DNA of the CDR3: TGTGCCAGCAGTAGGCAGGCGGCGAACACCGGGGAGCTGTTTTTT. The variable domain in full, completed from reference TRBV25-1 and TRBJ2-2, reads EADIYQTPRYLVIGTGKKITLECSQTMGHDKMYWYQQDPGMELHLIHYSYGVNSTEKGDLSSESTVSRIRTEHFPLTLESARPSHTSQYLCASSRQAANTGELFFGEGSRLTVL.

The CDR3 region is CASSRPGQGPYNEQFF. In nucleotides, the CDR3 is TGTGCCAGCAGCAGACCGGGACAGGGACCTTACAATGAGCAGTTCTTC. The chain joins TRBV7-2 to TRBJ2-1; 9 bases fit TRBD1. Germline V gives CDR1 SGHTA, CDR2 FQGNSA. The CDR3 extends over 16 amino acids. V lost 5 bases, J lost 4 bases, and 9 bases stayed unmatched.

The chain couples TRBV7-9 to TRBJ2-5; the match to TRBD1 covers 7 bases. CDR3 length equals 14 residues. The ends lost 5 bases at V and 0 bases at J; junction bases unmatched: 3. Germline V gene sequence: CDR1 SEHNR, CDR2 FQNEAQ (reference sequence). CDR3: CASSKDRNQETQYF. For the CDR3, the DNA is TGTGCCAGCAGCAAGGACAGGAACCAAGAGACCCAGTACTTC. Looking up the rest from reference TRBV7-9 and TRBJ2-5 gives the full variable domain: DTGVSQNPRHKITKRGQNVTFRCDPISEHNRLYWYRQTLGQGPEFLTYFQNEAQLEKSRLLSDRFSAERPKGSFSTLEIQRTEQGDSAMYLCASSKDRNQETQYFGPGTRLLVL.

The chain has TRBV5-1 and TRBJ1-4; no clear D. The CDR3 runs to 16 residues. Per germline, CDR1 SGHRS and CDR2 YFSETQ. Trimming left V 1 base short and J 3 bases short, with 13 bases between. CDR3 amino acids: CASSLSPFGANEKLFF. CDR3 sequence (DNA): TGCGCCAGCAGCTTGTCTCCCTTCGGGGCTAATGAAAAACTGTTTTTT.

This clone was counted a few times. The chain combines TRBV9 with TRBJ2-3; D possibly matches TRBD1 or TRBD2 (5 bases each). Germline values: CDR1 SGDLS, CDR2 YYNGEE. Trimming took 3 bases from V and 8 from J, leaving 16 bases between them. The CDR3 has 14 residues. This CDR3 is CASSASGTLTTQYF. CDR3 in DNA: TGTGCCAGCAGCGCCTCCGGGACCCTTACTACGCAGTATTTT.

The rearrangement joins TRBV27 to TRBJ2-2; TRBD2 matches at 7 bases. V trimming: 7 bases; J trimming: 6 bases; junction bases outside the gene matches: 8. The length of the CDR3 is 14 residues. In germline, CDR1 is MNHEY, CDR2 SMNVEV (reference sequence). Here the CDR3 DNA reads TGTGCCAGCACCCCGCTAGCGGTGGCCGGGGAGCTGTTTTTT. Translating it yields CASTPLAVAGELFF.

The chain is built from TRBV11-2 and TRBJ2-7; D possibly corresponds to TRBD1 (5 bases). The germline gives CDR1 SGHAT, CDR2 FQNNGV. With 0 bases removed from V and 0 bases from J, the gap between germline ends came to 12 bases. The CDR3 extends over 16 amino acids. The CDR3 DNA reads TGTGCCAGCAGCTTAGATTCAGGGCGGCCCTCCTACGAGCAGTACTTC. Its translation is CASSLDSGRPSYEQYF. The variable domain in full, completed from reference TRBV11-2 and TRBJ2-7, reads EAGVAQSPRYKIIEKRQSVAFWCNPISGHATLYWYQQILGQGPKLLIQFQNNGVVDDSQLPKDRFSAERLKGVDSTLKIQPAKLEDSAVYLCASSLDSGRPSYEQYFGPGTRLTVT.

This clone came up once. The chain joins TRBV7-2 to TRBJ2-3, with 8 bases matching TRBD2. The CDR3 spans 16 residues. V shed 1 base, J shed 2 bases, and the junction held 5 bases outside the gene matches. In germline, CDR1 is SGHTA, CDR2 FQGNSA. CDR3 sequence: CASSLGVAGTTDTQYF. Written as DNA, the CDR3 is TGTGCCAGCAGCTTAGGGGTAGCGGGGACCACAGATACGCAGTATTTT. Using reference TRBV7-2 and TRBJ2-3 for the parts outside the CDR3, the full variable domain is GAGVSQSPSNKVTEKGKDVELRCDPISGHTALYWYRQSLGQGLEFLIYFQGNSAPDKSGLPSDRFSAERTGGSVSTLTIQRTQQEDSAVYLCASSLGVAGTTDTQYFGPGTRLTVL.

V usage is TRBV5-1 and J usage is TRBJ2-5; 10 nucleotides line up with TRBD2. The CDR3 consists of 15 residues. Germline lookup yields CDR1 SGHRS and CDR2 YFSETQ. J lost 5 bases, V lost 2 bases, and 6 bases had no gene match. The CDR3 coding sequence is TGCGCCAGCAGCTTAAAGCGGGGGGGCCGGGAGACCCAGTACTTC. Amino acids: CASSLKRGGRETQYF.

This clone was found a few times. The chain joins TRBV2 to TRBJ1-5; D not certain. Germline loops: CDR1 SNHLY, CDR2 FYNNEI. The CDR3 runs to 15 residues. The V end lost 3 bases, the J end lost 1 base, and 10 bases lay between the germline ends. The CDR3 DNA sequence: TGTGCCAGCAGTGATGAGCGGATGAGCAATCAGCCCCAGCATTTT. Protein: CASSDERMSNQPQHF.

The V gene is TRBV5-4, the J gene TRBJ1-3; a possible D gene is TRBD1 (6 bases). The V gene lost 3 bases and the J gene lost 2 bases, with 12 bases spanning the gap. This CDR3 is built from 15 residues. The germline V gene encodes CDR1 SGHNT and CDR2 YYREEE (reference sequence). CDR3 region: CASSSQGSPGNTIYF. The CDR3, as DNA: TGTGCCAGCAGCTCTCAGGGGAGTCCTGGAAACACCATATATTTT.

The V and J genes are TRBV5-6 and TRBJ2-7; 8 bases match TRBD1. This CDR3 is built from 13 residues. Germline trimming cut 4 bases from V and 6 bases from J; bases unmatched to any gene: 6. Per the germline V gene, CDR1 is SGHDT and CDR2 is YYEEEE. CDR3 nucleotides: TGTGCCAGCAGCCCGACAGGGGTCGCCGAGCAGTACTTC. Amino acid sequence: CASSPTGVAEQYF.

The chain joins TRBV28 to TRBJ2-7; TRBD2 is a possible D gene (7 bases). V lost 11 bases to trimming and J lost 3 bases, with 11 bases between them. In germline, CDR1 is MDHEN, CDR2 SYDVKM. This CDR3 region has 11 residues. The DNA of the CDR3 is TGTGCCGGGGGGGGGCGCTACGAGCAGTACTTC. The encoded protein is CAGGGRYEQYF. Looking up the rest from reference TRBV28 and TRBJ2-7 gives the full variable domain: DVKVTQSSRYLVKRTGEKVFLECVQDMDHENMFWYRQDPGLGLRLIYFSYDVKMKEKGDIPEGYSVSREKKERFSLILESASTNQTSMYLCAGGGRYEQYFGPGTRLTVT.

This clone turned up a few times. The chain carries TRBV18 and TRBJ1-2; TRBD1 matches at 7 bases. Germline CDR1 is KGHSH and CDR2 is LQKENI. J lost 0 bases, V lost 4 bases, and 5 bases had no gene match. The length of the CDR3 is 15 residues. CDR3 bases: TGTGCCAGCTCACGAACAGGGGTGGCTAACTATGGCTACACCTTC. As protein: CASSRTGVANYGYTF.

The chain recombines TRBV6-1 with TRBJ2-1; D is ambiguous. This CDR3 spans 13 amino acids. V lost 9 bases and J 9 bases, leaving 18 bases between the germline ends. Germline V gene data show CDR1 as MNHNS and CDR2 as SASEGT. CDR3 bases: TGTGCCAGTAAAACCTACCACTTAGTTGAGCAGTTCTTC. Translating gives CASKTYHLVEQFF.

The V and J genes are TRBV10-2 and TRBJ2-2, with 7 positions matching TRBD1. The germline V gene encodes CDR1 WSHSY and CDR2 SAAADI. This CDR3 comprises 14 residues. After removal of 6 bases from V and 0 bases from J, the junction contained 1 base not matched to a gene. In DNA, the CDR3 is TGCGCCAGCAGGGGGACAGCGAACACCGGGGAGCTGTTTTTT. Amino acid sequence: CASRGTANTGELFF.

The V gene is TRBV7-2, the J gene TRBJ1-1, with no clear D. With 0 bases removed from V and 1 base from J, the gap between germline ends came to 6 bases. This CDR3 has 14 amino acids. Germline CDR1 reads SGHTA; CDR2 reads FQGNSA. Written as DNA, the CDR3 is TGTGCCAGCAGCTTAGCGCGGGCGAACACTGAAGCTTTCTTT. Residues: CASSLARANTEAFF.

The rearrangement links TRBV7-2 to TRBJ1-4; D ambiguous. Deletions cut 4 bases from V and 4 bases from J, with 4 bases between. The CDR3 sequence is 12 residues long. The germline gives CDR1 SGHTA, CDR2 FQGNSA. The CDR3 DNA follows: TGTGCCAGCAGCTCCTATAATGAAAAACTGTTTTTT. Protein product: CASSSYNEKLFF.

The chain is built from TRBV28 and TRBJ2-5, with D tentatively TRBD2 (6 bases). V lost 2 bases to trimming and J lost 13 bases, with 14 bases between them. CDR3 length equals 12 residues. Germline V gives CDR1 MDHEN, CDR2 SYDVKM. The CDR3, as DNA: TGTGCCAGCAGTTTAGGGAGGCGCTACCTGTACTTC. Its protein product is CASSLGRRYLYF.

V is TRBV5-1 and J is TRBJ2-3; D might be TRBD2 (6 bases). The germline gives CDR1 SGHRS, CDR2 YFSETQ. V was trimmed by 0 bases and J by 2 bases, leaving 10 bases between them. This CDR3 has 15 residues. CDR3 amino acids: CASSLDGGATDTQYF. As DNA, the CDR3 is TGCGCCAGCAGCTTGGACGGCGGGGCCACAGATACGCAGTATTTT.

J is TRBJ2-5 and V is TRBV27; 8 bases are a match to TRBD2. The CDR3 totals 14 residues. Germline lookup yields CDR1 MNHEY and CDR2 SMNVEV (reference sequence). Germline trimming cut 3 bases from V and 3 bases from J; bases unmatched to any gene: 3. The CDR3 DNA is TGTGCCAGCAGTTTCGGGGGGGCGAAAGAGACCCAGTACTTC. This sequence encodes CASSFGGAKETQYF.

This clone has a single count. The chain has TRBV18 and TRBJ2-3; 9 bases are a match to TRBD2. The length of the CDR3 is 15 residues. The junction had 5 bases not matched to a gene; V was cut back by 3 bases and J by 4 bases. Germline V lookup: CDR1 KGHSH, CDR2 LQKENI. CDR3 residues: CASSPSGRIADTQYF. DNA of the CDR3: TGTGCCAGCTCACCCAGCGGGAGGATTGCAGATACGCAGTATTTT.

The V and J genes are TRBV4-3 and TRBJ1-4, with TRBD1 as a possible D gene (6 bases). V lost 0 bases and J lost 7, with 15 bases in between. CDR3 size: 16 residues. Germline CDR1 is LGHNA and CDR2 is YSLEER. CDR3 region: CASSQESRGGGEKLFF. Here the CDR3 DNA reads TGCGCCAGCAGCCAAGAAAGCAGGGGAGGAGGTGAAAAACTGTTTTTT.

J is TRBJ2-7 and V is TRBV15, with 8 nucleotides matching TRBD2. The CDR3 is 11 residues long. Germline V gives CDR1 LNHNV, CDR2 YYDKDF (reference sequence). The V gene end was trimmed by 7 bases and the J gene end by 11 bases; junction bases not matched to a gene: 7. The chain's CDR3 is CATISGSSEYF. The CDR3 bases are TGTGCCACCATAAGCGGGAGTAGCGAGTACTTC.

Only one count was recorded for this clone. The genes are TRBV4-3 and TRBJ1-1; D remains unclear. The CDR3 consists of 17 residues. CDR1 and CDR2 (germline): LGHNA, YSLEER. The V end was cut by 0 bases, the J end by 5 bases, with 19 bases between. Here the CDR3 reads CASSQDLVGRYGTEAFF. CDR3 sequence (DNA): TGCGCCAGCAGCCAAGATCTTGTCGGCAGATACGGAACTGAAGCTTTCTTT.

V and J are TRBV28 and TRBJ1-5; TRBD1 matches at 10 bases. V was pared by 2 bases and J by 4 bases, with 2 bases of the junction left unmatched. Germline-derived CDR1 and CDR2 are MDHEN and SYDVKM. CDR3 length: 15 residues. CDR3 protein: CASSLPGQGNQPQHF. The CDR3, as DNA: TGTGCCAGCAGTTTACCGGGACAGGGGAATCAGCCCCAGCATTTT.